These 27 T cell receptor beta chains were all obtained from the same sample, sequenced in a study of human T cells and chemical hapten exposure. As to time point: pre-sensitization, week 0. Treatment noted: therapeutic diphenylcyclopropenone sensitization with weekly scalp DPC. One entry per CDR3 protein results from TCRdb running MiXCR on the RACE reads. The data show 40,000 to 50,000 distinct CDR3 sequences, around an eighth seen once. Sample: whole blood, taken in connection with sensitization to the hapten diphenylcyclopropenone (DPC). These receptors all stem from a woman aged 30 to 39 with alopecia areata. Some clones in this sample may be carry-over from other donors' samples.

V and J are TRBV7-9 and TRBJ2-7, with unresolved D. There are 14 residues in the CDR3. The V gene lost 3 bases and the J gene lost 5 bases, with 14 bases spanning the gap. CDR1 SEHNR and CDR2 FQNEAQ come from the germline V gene (reference sequence). In DNA, the CDR3 is TGTGCCAGCAGCTTCCGGGCCAGCTGGGACGAGCAGTACTTC. The encoded protein is CASSFRASWDEQYF.

There are a few counts of this clonotype. The genes are TRBV6-2 or TRBV6-3 and TRBJ2-3; 8 nucleotides match TRBD2. V lost 6 bases to trimming and J lost 1 base; unmatched junction nucleotides: 9. The CDR3 is 16 residues long. Germline lookup yields CDR1 MNHEY and CDR2 SVGEGT. CDR3 sequence (DNA): TGTGCCAGCAGATTTAGGAGCGGGAGTGGCACAGATACGCAGTATTTT. It yields the protein CASRFRSGSGTDTQYF.

The rearrangement joins TRBV9 to TRBJ1-5; D is unresolved. The length of the CDR3 is 15 residues. V lost 0 bases, J lost 1 base, and 8 bases lay in between. CDR1 is SGDLS, CDR2 YYNGEE, per germline. The CDR3 DNA reads TGTGCCAGCAGCGTAGGCCCGGGGAGCAATCAGCCCCAGCATTTT. This codes for CASSVGPGSNQPQHF.

This clonotype was counted ten times or more. The chain is built from TRBV20-1 and TRBJ1-4; D uncertain. Trimming shortened V by 2 bases and J by 8 bases, and 15 bases separated the two germline ends. This CDR3 has 14 amino acids. The germline V gene has CDR1 DFQATT and CDR2 SNEGSKA (reference sequence). In DNA, the CDR3 is TGCAGTGCTAGAATGGCAGCGACGCAAGAAAAACTGTTTTTT. Its translation is CSARMAATQEKLFF.

This sequence joins TRBV7-3 and TRBJ2-3; D remains ambiguous. The ends were cut back, 2 bases at V and 1 base at J, with 7 bases in the middle. CDR1 SGHTA and CDR2 FQGTGA come from the germline V gene. This CDR3 has 14 residues. CDR3 in DNA: TGTGCCAGCAGCTTATCTGGCCGCACAGATACGCAGTATTTT. Protein: CASSLSGRTDTQYF.

This clonotype showed up many times. The chain carries TRBV7-9 and TRBJ1-2; 8 nucleotides line up with TRBD1. J lost 5 bases, V lost 1 base, and 6 bases had no gene match. CDR3 length: 15 amino acids. In germline, CDR1 is SEHNR, CDR2 FQNEAQ (reference sequence). CDR3 in amino acids: CASSLESTGVYGYTF. The CDR3 DNA follows: TGTGCCAGCAGCTTAGAATCGACAGGGGTGTATGGCTACACCTTC.

This chain connects TRBV29-1 to TRBJ2-1; the match to TRBD1 covers 7 bases. The junction had 12 bases not matched to a gene; V was cut back by 7 bases and J by 3 bases. The CDR3 has 15 residues. Looked up from germline, CDR1 is SQVTM and CDR2 is ANQGSEA. CDR3 amino acids: CSAYEGAGHYNEQFF. The CDR3 DNA sequence: TGCAGCGCGTACGAGGGGGCGGGCCACTACAATGAGCAGTTCTTC.

This clonotype has ten or more counts. The chain uses TRBV6-2 or TRBV6-3 and TRBJ1-6; no clear D. This CDR3 is 16 amino acids long. From germline, CDR1 is MNHEY and CDR2 SVGEGT. Trimming removed 6 bases from V and 8 bases from J, with 20 bases in between. The CDR3 nucleotides are TGTGCCAGCAGCCACCTGGCGCAGGCCCGGGATTCACCCCTCCACTTT. It specifies CASSHLAQARDSPLHF.

This clonotype was seen ten or more times. The chain uses TRBV6-1 and TRBJ2-2; D gene ambiguous. The germline V and J ends were trimmed by 5 bases and 4 bases, with 5 bases remaining between them. This CDR3 region has 12 residues. CDR1 and CDR2 from the germline V gene are MNHNS and SASEGT. As DNA, the CDR3 is TGTGCCAGCAGTAAGAGCACCGGGGAGCTGTTTTTT. It translates to CASSKSTGELFF.

The V gene is TRBV11-2, the J gene TRBJ2-3; TRBD2 matches at 11 bases. Per germline, CDR1 SGHAT and CDR2 FQNNGV. V dropped 4 bases and J dropped 4; count of bases not matched to a gene: 13. CDR3 size: 18 residues. This CDR3 is CASSSSHTSGSYADTQYF. The DNA of the CDR3 is TGTGCCAGCAGCTCGAGTCATACTAGCGGGAGTTATGCAGATACGCAGTATTTT.

This clonotype was counted many times. The chain uses TRBV6-6 and TRBJ2-4; D unclear. Between the trimmed V and J ends, which lost 6 bases and 5 bases, there was a span of 11 bases. The germline V gene encodes CDR1 MNHNY and CDR2 SVGAGI (reference sequence). CDR3 length: 13 residues. CDR3 protein: CASSYPSENIQYF. In DNA form, the CDR3 reads TGTGCCAGCAGCTACCCGTCGGAAAACATTCAGTACTTC.

V gene TRBV20-1 combines with J gene TRBJ2-3; a possible D gene is TRBD2 (5 bases). Trimming shortened V by 3 bases and J by 0 bases, and 16 bases separated the two germline ends. In germline, CDR1 is DFQATT, CDR2 SNEGSKA (reference sequence). CDR3 length: 16 amino acids. DNA of the CDR3: TGCAGTGCTAGTCGGCCCGGTAGCGCTAGCACAGATACGCAGTATTTT. The encoded protein is CSASRPGSASTDTQYF.

This clonotype came up a few times. V usage is TRBV10-3 and J usage is TRBJ2-1; D remains ambiguous. V dropped 3 bases and J dropped 5 bases, with 5 bases sitting between them. Germline CDR1 and CDR2: ENHRY and SYGVKD. This CDR3 has 12 residues. In DNA, the CDR3 is TGTGCCATCAGTGAAGGGAACAATGAGCAGTTCTTC. The encoded protein is CAISEGNNEQFF.

In this sample, this clonotype turned up many times. The V call is TRBV23-1, the J call TRBJ2-1; D is unclear. TRBV23-1 is an open reading frame whose function is uncertain. The CDR3 loop spans 13 amino acids. V lost 0 bases to trimming and J lost 1 base, with 1 base between them. The CDR3 spells CASSQSSYNEQFF. The DNA of the CDR3 is TGCGCCAGCAGTCAATCGTCCTACAATGAGCAGTTCTTC.

J is TRBJ2-3 and V is TRBV29-1, with 8 bases that match TRBD1. The CDR3 sequence is 12 residues long. J gave up 9 bases and V 6 bases, and 8 bases lay outside the gene matches. Germline CDR1 SQVTM, CDR2 ANQGSEA. CDR3 DNA: TGCAGCGTGGACGGACAGGGCGGCACGCAGTATTTT. Encoded protein: CSVDGQGGTQYF.

This clonotype was picked up a small number of times. The chain uses TRBV23-1 and TRBJ2-4; D is ambiguous. TRBV23-1 is known as an ORF, though its function is uncertain. The V end was cut by 0 bases, the J end by 8 bases, with 8 bases between. CDR3 length: 13 residues. The CDR3 coding sequence is TGCGCCAGCAGTCAATCGGGGTATGACATTCAGTACTTC. Protein product: CASSQSGYDIQYF.

This clonotype was detected many times. The chain employs TRBV3-1 and TRBJ1-5, with 7 bases fitting TRBD1. CDR1 is LGHDT, CDR2 YNNKEL, per germline (reference sequence). Trimming took 0 bases from V and 11 from J; bases not matched to a gene: 4. The CDR3 consists of 13 residues. The CDR3 DNA follows: TGTGCCAGCAGCCAAGATCTGGGACAGTCCCAGCATTTT. Protein product: CASSQDLGQSQHF.

This clonotype was observed at least ten times. The chain combines TRBV24-1 with TRBJ2-7; 10 nucleotides match TRBD2. Germline V gene lookup returns CDR1 KGHDR and CDR2 SFDVKD. CDR3 length: 18 amino acids. Trimming cost V 3 bases and J 0 bases; bases outside gene matches: 10. CDR3 sequence reads: CATSDGGRTSGFSYEQYF. DNA of the CDR3: TGTGCCACCAGTGATGGTGGACGGACTAGCGGCTTCTCCTACGAGCAGTACTTC.

This rearrangement joins TRBV6-2 or TRBV6-3 to TRBJ1-5; 7 bases match TRBD1. This CDR3 comprises 17 residues. The V and J ends lost 6 bases and 1 base, in that order; junction bases with no gene match: 12. Germline V gives CDR1 MNHEY, CDR2 SVGEGT. The CDR3 DNA follows: TGTGCCAGCAGCAACCCATACAGGGGAGGGAGCAATCAGCCCCAGCATTTT. Residues: CASSNPYRGGSNQPQHF.

This clonotype has a handful of counts. This sequence joins TRBV14 and TRBJ2-1; D not certain. From germline, CDR1 is SGHDN and CDR2 FVKESK. There are 11 residues in the CDR3. Trimming removed 5 bases from V and 3 bases from J, with 2 bases in between. In DNA form, the CDR3 reads TGTGCCAGCAGCTACTACAATGAGCAGTTCTTC. This sequence encodes CASSYYNEQFF.

This clonotype was observed many times. The rearrangement links TRBV7-6 to TRBJ2-2, with D uncertain. The V gene lost 5 bases and the J gene lost 3 bases, with 10 bases spanning the gap. The CDR3 extends over 14 amino acids. Germline CDR1 SGHVS, CDR2 FNYEAQ. CDR3 DNA sequence: TGTGCCAGCAGCCCAGCGTCGTACACCGGGGAGCTGTTTTTT. Amino acids: CASSPASYTGELFF. Full variable domain (rest looked up from reference TRBV7-6 and TRBJ2-2): GAGVSQSPRYKVTKRGQDVALRCDPISGHVSLYWYRQALGQGPEFLTYFNYEAQQDKSGLPNDRFSAERPEGSISTLTIQRTEQRDSAMYRCASSPASYTGELFFGEGSRLTVL.

This clonotype showed up many times. The rearrangement uses TRBV29-1 and TRBJ2-2, with 9 bases matching TRBD1. Germline trimming cut 6 bases from V and 2 bases from J; bases unmatched to any gene: 10. Germline V gene sequence: CDR1 SQVTM, CDR2 ANQGSEA. This CDR3 has 16 residues. This chain's CDR3 is CSVGDREFGNTGELFF. The CDR3 DNA reads TGCAGCGTAGGGGACAGGGAGTTCGGCAACACCGGGGAGCTGTTTTTT.

The V call is TRBV28, the J call TRBJ1-5, with D perhaps matching TRBD1 (5 bases). CDR1 MDHEN and CDR2 SYDVKM come from the germline V gene. The CDR3 covers 15 residues. The ends were cut back, 2 bases at V and 0 bases at J, with 8 bases in the middle. This CDR3 reads CASSLGGDSNQPQHF. The DNA of the CDR3 is TGTGCCAGCAGTTTAGGAGGGGATAGCAATCAGCCCCAGCATTTT.

This rearrangement joins TRBV6-2 or TRBV6-3 to TRBJ2-3; the match to TRBD1 covers 9 bases. In germline, CDR1 is MNHEY, CDR2 SVGEGT. The CDR3 is made up of 14 amino acids. V dropped 4 bases and J dropped 6; count of bases not matched to a gene: 5. The CDR3 DNA follows: TGTGCCAGCAGTTCAGACAGGGGGGACGATACGCAGTATTTT. Protein product: CASSSDRGDDTQYF.

The sample holds many counts of this clonotype. The chain couples TRBV7-9 to TRBJ2-6, with D hard to call. V was shortened by 5 bases and J by 6 bases, with 11 bases between the two germline ends. Germline CDR1 SEHNR, CDR2 FQNEAQ (reference sequence). This CDR3 spans 14 amino acids. CDR3 sequence reads: CASSRNGKANVLTF. The CDR3 DNA sequence: TGTGCCAGCAGCCGTAATGGAAAGGCCAACGTCCTGACTTTC. The full variable domain, in which reference TRBV7-9 and TRBJ2-6 provide the parts outside the CDR3, is DTGVSQNPRHKITKRGQNVTFRCDPISEHNRLYWYRQTLGQGPEFLTYFQNEAQLEKSRLLSDRFSAERPKGSFSTLEIQRTEQGDSAMYLCASSRNGKANVLTFGAGSRLTVL.

This clonotype appeared many times. The CDR3 bases are TGTGCCAGCTCACCACGTATGCGGGAGGTAGAGCAGTTCTTC. It is translated as CASSPRMREVEQFF. V gene TRBV18 combines with J gene TRBJ2-1, with 8 bases matching TRBD2. V dropped 1 base and J dropped 10; count of bases not matched to a gene: 6. The germline gives CDR1 KGHSH, CDR2 LQKENI. This CDR3 region has 14 residues.

Only a few counts were recorded for this clonotype. This chain joins TRBV7-6 and TRBJ1-3; no reliable D call. Trimming took 5 bases from V and 1 from J, leaving 9 bases between them. The CDR3 spans 14 residues. CDR1 is SGHVS and CDR2 is FNYEAQ in the germline V gene. The CDR3 DNA reads TGTGCCAGCAGCCCTGCCGCATCTGGAAACACCATATATTTT. It is translated as CASSPAASGNTIYF.